These 23 T cell receptor beta chains share one sample of origin, sequenced in a study of tumor-infiltrating lymphocytes in oesophageal squamous cell carcinoma (dated by TCRdb to the mid-2010s). Library method: PCR. Data came from an Illumina HiSeq 2000. In-frame beta chains were kept once TCRdb had trimmed the public reads at Q25 with fastp and called clones with MiXCR. Each CDR3 protein gets just one entry, which takes the most common genes and DNA from the rows behind it. Within this sample are some 15,000 distinct CDR3 sequences, with approximately 48% of them counted one time only. The ten largest clones capture approximately 30% of the sample. The sample consisted of esophageal tumor tissue. The receptor set was obtained from a female donor with esophageal squamous cell carcinoma.

This clonotype appeared many times. The V gene is TRBV5-1, the J gene TRBJ1-1; D perhaps matches TRBD1 (5 bases). CDR3 size: 14 residues. V was pared by 5 bases and J by 3 bases, with 14 bases between. CDR1 SGHRS and CDR2 YFSETQ come from the germline V gene. The CDR3 loop reads CASRWGSGDTEAFF. CDR3 sequence (DNA): TGCGCCAGCAGGTGGGGATCGGGGGACACTGAAGCTTTCTTT.

The chain carries TRBV12-3 or TRBV12-4 and TRBJ2-3, with a weak D call TRBD2 (5 bases). The germline V and J ends were trimmed by 3 bases and 3 bases, with 16 bases remaining between them. CDR3 length: 16 residues. The CDR3 loop reads CASSLRVGKETDTQYF. DNA of the CDR3: TGTGCCAGCAGTTTGAGGGTTGGGAAGGAGACAGATACGCAGTATTTT.

The table lists this clonotype with many counts. This may be a read error: a much more frequent sequence differs by one nucleotide. V gene TRBV6-1 combines with J gene TRBJ2-7; D unresolved. This CDR3 spans 12 amino acids. Germline V gives CDR1 MNHNS, CDR2 SASEGT. The germline V and J ends were trimmed by 8 bases and 7 bases, with 15 bases remaining between them. This CDR3 reads CASCRFGNEQYF. In DNA, the CDR3 is TGTGCCAGCTGCCGCTTTGGGAATGAGCAGTACTTC.

Note on this clonotype: This may come from a read error, since a much larger clone is one base off. V usage is TRBV3-1 and J usage is TRBJ2-1; TRBD2 agrees at 12 bases. TRBJ2-7 explains the end of the DNA better; the J call may be wrong. The CDR3 contains 18 residues. Germline CDR1 and CDR2: LGHDT and YNNKEL (reference sequence). The CDR3, as DNA: TGTGCCAGCAGCCAAGGACTAGCGGGGGCCGTCTCCTACAATGAGCAGTACTTC. It encodes CASSQGLAGAVSYNEQYF.

This clonotype was seen a single time. The rearrangement uses TRBV7-6 and TRBJ2-5; 15 bases map to TRBD2. Germline CDR1 SGHVS, CDR2 FNYEAQ. The CDR3 has 15 amino acids. Losses at the gene ends were 5 bases for V and 5 bases for J; bases not matched to a gene: 3. The CDR3 DNA reads as TGTGCCAGCAGCGGGGGACTAGCGGGAGGCGAGACCCAGTACTTC. Amino acids: CASSGGLAGGETQYF.

In its sample, this clonotype was seen a few times. The chain combines TRBV27 with TRBJ2-3; D gene ambiguous. There are 14 residues in the CDR3. V was clipped by 2 bases and J by 0 bases, with 6 bases between them. Per the germline V gene, CDR1 is MNHEY and CDR2 is SMNVEV (reference sequence). The CDR3 nucleotides read TGTGCCAGCAGTTTACGGCGGAGCACAGATACGCAGTATTTT. As protein: CASSLRRSTDTQYF.

This clonotype was seen many times. This rearrangement joins TRBV27 to TRBJ1-2, with D perhaps matching TRBD1 (5 bases). Germline CDR1 reads MNHEY; CDR2 reads SMNVEV (reference sequence). The CDR3 sequence is 17 residues long. V lost 2 bases and J 2 bases, leaving 18 bases between the germline ends. CDR3 sequence (DNA): TGTGCCAGCAGTTTAAGGGGTTCAGGAGGGTTCAACTATGGCTACACCTTC. This codes for CASSLRGSGGFNYGYTF.

The gene calls are TRBV6-1 and TRBJ2-5; 8 bases match TRBD2. This CDR3 has 16 amino acids. The J segment lost 11 bases and the V segment lost 1 base, leaving 15 bases of the junction unmatched. Looked up from germline, CDR1 is MNHNS and CDR2 is SASEGT. The CDR3 loop is CASSEVAGSFTDTQYF. As DNA, the CDR3 is TGTGCCAGCAGTGAAGTAGCGGGGTCCTTCACAGATACGCAGTACTTC.

V is TRBV11-2 and J is TRBJ2-3; 8 bases map to TRBD2. The J call may not be correct, given that the DNA end is closer to TRBJ2-7. Germline V gene data show CDR1 as SGHAT and CDR2 as FQNNGV. The CDR3 is made up of 15 amino acids. CDR3 nucleotides: TGTGCCAGCAGTCTCCTCGGGGGGGAGCCCTACGAGCAGTACTTC. This translates into CASSLLGGEPYEQYF.

The V call is TRBV7-2, the J call TRBJ1-1, with 8 nucleotides matching TRBD1. This CDR3 has 16 residues. Germline lookup yields CDR1 SGHTA and CDR2 FQGNSA. The trim removed 3 bases at V and 1 base at J, leaving 7 bases unmatched. The CDR3 is CASSLDRDVRNTEAFF. The CDR3 DNA sequence: TGTGCCAGCAGCTTGGACAGGGATGTGAGGAACACTGAAGCTTTCTTT.

This clonotype has only a few counts. This chain joins TRBV7-3 and TRBJ2-7, with D possibly being TRBD1 or TRBD2 (5 bases each). Trimming left V 4 bases short and J 7 bases short, with 20 bases between. The CDR3 length is 15 residues. Germline V lookup: CDR1 SGHTA, CDR2 FQGTGA. The CDR3 coding sequence is TGTGCCAGCAGCTCAAGTGGGGGTTCCTACAATGAGCAGTACTTC. Its translation: CASSSSGGSYNEQYF.

This clonotype was observed many times. This rearrangement joins TRBV7-3 to TRBJ2-7; 9 positions match TRBD2. The junction had 5 bases not matched to a gene; V was cut back by 1 base and J by 7 bases. CDR1 and CDR2 from the germline V gene are SGHTA and FQGTGA. The length of the CDR3 is 14 residues. CDR3 bases: TGTGCCAGCAGCTTAAGCGGGGGGGGGGCTGAGCAGTACTTC. Protein sequence: CASSLSGGGAEQYF.

This rearrangement joins TRBV7-2 to TRBJ2-7, with 9 bases matching TRBD2. TRBJ2-1 explains the end of the DNA better; the J call may be wrong. The length of the CDR3 is 16 residues. In germline, CDR1 is SGHTA, CDR2 FQGNSA. The CDR3 nucleotides are TGTGCCAGCAGCTTAGTTAGTCGCGGGAGGGGACATGAGCAGTTCTTC. This translates into CASSLVSRGRGHEQFF.

This clonotype was picked up many times. The chain couples TRBV6-1 to TRBJ1-5, with unresolved D. Germline values: CDR1 MNHNS, CDR2 SASEGT. The CDR3 is made up of 16 amino acids. Trimming left V 3 bases short and J 6 bases short, with 18 bases between. Here the CDR3 DNA reads TGTGCCAGCAGTGAGCGGGCCGGATGGGGTGGTCAGCCCCAGCATTTT. Protein product: CASSERAGWGGQPQHF.

The chain couples TRBV6-6 to TRBJ2-7, with 9 bases that match TRBD2. Germline CDR1 and CDR2: MNHNY and SVGAGI (reference sequence). There are 15 residues in the CDR3. Trimming took 2 bases from V and 1 from J; bases not matched to a gene: 3. In DNA, the CDR3 is TGTGCCAGCAGTTACCAGCGGGAGGCTTCCTACGAGCAGTACTTC. Protein: CASSYQREASYEQYF.

The gene calls are TRBV7-2 and TRBJ2-1, with 7 nucleotides matching TRBD2. Germline-derived CDR1 and CDR2 are SGHTA and FQGNSA. The CDR3 sequence is 15 residues long. V dropped 4 bases and J dropped 1; count of bases not matched to a gene: 4. For the CDR3, the DNA is TGTGCCAGCAGCTCGACTAGCACTTCCTACAATGAGCAGTTCTTC. Its protein is CASSSTSTSYNEQFF.

The rearrangement uses TRBV7-4 and TRBJ2-1; 13 bases agree with TRBD2. The CDR3 sequence is 18 residues long. From germline, CDR1 is SGHVT and CDR2 SQSDAQ. The trim removed 6 bases at V and 0 bases at J, leaving 8 bases unmatched. CDR3 in DNA: TGTGCCAGCAGAGGGACTAGCGGGAAGGGGAACTCCTACAATGAGCAGTTCTTC. It is translated as CASRGTSGKGNSYNEQFF.

The chain recombines TRBV18 with TRBJ2-4, with 12 bases aligning to TRBD1. The end of the DNA fits TRBJ2-7 better, so the J call may be wrong. The CDR3 consists of 16 residues. Germline lookup yields CDR1 KGHSH and CDR2 LQKENI. The CDR3 DNA is TGTGCCAGCTCACCACAGGGACAGGGGGCGGGATTCGAGCAGTACTTC. Its translation is CASSPQGQGAGFEQYF.

As regards this clonotype: Since the CDR3 does not end with the conserved phenylalanine or tryptophan, this likely comes from a read error. It is unclear where the CDR3 begins or ends on the DNA, so no DNA is shown, and the CDR3 is as TCRdb lists it. The rearrangement uses TRBV6-1 and TRBJ2-6; the D call TRBD2 from the table was never checked on the DNA. The CDR3 length is 17 residues, termini included. Per the germline V gene, CDR1 is MNHNS and CDR2 is SASEGT. CDR3 in amino acids: CASTPTASSSYERYFGA.

The chain employs TRBV4-2 and TRBJ2-7; D gene unclear. Trimming took off 3 bases at V and 7 bases at J, with 10 bases between the two ends. The germline V gene has CDR1 LGHNA and CDR2 YNFKEQ. The CDR3 sequence is 12 residues long. The CDR3 protein is CASSHRDNEQYF. CDR3 DNA: TGTGCCAGCAGCCATCGAGACAATGAGCAGTACTTC.

This clonotype has a single count. V is TRBV6-1 and J is TRBJ1-4; D may be TRBD1 (6 bases). CDR1 and CDR2 from the germline V gene are MNHNS and SASEGT. CDR3 size: 16 residues. V lost 2 bases and J lost 0, with 10 bases in between. CDR3 loop: CASSELTGATNEKLFF. The DNA for the CDR3 is TGTGCCAGCAGTGAACTGACAGGCGCAACTAATGAAAAACTGTTTTTT.

On this clonotype: A much larger clone lies one base from this, so it may be a read error. The chain combines TRBV5-1 with TRBJ2-4; D is ambiguous. The CDR3 length is 13 residues. Germline V gene sequence: CDR1 SGHRS, CDR2 YFSETQ. Trimming pared 4 bases from V and 13 bases from J, leaving 18 bases between. The CDR3 reads CASSPAVYNEQYF. The CDR3 coding sequence is TGCGCCAGCAGCCCCGCGGTTTACAATGAGCAGTACTTC. The full variable domain, with the rest looked up from reference TRBV5-1 and TRBJ2-4, is KAGVTQTPRYLIKTRGQQVTLSCSPISGHRSVSWYQQTPGQGLQFLFEYFSETQRNKGNFPGRFSGRQFSNSRSEMNVSTLELGDSALYLCASSPAVYNEQYFGAGTRLSVL.

V gene TRBV12-3 or TRBV12-4 combines with J gene TRBJ1-2; D is unclear. The V end was cut by 7 bases, the J end by 4 bases, with 10 bases between. This CDR3 spans 12 amino acids. In DNA form, the CDR3 reads TGTGCCAGCACCTCAGAGAGCTATGGCTACACCTTC. Translated, it gives CASTSESYGYTF.